A single sample is the source of the 5 T cell receptor beta chains below, sequenced in a study of identical twins. TCRdb reanalysed the 5' RACE reads using MiXCR and keeps one entry per CDR3 protein. The sample consists of about 660,000 distinct CDR3 sequences, 8.6% of them appearing once. In addition, the sample was reused for a study of yellow fever vaccine responses in identical twins.

Sequenced sample: PBMCs. The receptors originated from a woman aged 18-29 years in good health.

Only a few counts were recorded for this clonotype. The rearrangement joins TRBV6-2 or TRBV6-3 to TRBJ2-1, with D uncertain. V was clipped by 0 bases and J by 7 bases, with 10 bases between them. CDR1 and CDR2 from the germline V gene are MNHEY and SVGEGT. CDR3 length equals 14 residues. CDR3 nucleotides: TGTGCCAGCAGTTACTCGATTTCCGCTAATGAGCAGTTCTTC. Amino acid sequence: CASSYSISANEQFF.

This clonotype appeared many times. The chain is built from TRBV12-3 or TRBV12-4 and TRBJ2-4; TRBD2 matches 13 bases. The trim removed 6 bases at V and 0 bases at J, leaving 5 bases unmatched. This CDR3 region has 17 residues. This CDR3 reads CASSLGLAGEAKNIQYF. The CDR3 nucleotides are TGTGCCAGCAGCCTAGGACTAGCGGGAGAAGCCAAAAACATTCAGTACTTC.

V and J are TRBV19 and TRBJ2-3; 10 bases fit TRBD2. V shed 3 bases, J shed 3 bases, and the junction held 9 bases outside the gene matches. The germline V gene has CDR1 LNHDA and CDR2 SQIVND (reference sequence). This CDR3 has 17 amino acids. The CDR3 nucleotides read TGTGCCAGTAGTATTCTATCCGGGACTAGCGTTACAGATACGCAGTATTTT. It specifies CASSILSGTSVTDTQYF.

This clonotype appeared a few times. The chain couples TRBV18 to TRBJ1-1; tentative D call: TRBD1 (6 bases). Trimming stripped 5 bases from V and 3 bases from J, with 19 bases between. The CDR3 totals 16 residues. Germline V gene lookup returns CDR1 KGHSH and CDR2 LQKENI. Here the CDR3 DNA reads TGTGCCAGCTCAACCCTTGGGCGGGGGCAGGACACTGAAGCTTTCTTT. Translated: CASSTLGRGQDTEAFF.

This clonotype was seen ten or more times. This CDR3 is CATSRAFGGQETYEQYF. The CDR3 coding sequence is TGTGCCACCAGCAGAGCTTTCGGTGGACAGGAGACCTACGAGCAGTACTTC. V and J are TRBV15 and TRBJ2-7; 7 nucleotides line up with TRBD1. J gave up 2 bases and V 1 base, and 11 bases lay outside the gene matches. The length of the CDR3 is 17 residues. Germline CDR1 LNHNV, CDR2 YYDKDF (reference sequence). The complete variable domain, with remaining parts taken from reference TRBV15 and TRBJ2-7, reads DAMVIQNPRYQVTQFGKPVTLSCSQTLNHNVMYWYQQKSSQAPKLLFHYYDKDFNNEADTPDNFQSRRPNTSFCFLDIRSPGLGDTAMYLCATSRAFGGQETYEQYFGPGTRLTVT.